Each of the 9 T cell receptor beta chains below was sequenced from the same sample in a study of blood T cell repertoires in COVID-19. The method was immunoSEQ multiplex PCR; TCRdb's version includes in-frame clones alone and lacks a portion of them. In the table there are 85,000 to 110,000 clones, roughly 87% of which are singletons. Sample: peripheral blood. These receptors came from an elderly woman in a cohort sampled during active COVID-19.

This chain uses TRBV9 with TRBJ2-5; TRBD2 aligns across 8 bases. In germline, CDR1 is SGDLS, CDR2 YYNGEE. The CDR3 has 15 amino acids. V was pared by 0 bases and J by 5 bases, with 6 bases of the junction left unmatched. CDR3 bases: TGTGCCAGCAGCGTAGAAGGGACTAGACCCGAGACCCAGTACTTC. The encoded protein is CASSVEGTRPETQYF.

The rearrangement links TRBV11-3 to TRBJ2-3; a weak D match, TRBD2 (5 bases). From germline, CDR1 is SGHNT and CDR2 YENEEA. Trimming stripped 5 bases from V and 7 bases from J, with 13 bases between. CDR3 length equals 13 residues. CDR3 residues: CASSPRNGNTQYF. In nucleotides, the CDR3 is TGTGCCAGCAGCCCGAGGAACGGGAATACGCAGTATTTT.

The CDR3 here is CASSWVAPPLLDTQYF. The CDR3 DNA is TGTGCCAGCAGTTGGGTAGCGCCACCCCTTCTGGATACGCAGTATTTT. This chain links TRBV28 with TRBJ2-3; maybe TRBD2 (5 bases). Germline CDR1 and CDR2: MDHEN and SYDVKM. CDR3 size: 16 residues. V shed 4 bases and J shed 6 bases, with 20 bases lying between them.

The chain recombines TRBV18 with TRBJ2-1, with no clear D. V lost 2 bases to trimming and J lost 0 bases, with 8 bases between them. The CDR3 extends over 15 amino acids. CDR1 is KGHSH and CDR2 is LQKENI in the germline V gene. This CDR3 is CASSPDILSYNEQFF. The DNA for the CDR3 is TGTGCCAGCTCACCAGATATACTCTCCTACAATGAGCAGTTCTTC. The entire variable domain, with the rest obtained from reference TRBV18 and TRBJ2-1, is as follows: NAGVMQNPRHLVRRRGQEARLRCSPMKGHSHVYWYRQLPEEGLKFMVYLQKENIIDESGMPKERFSAEFPKEGPSILRIQQVVRGDSAAYFCASSPDILSYNEQFFGPGTRLTVL.

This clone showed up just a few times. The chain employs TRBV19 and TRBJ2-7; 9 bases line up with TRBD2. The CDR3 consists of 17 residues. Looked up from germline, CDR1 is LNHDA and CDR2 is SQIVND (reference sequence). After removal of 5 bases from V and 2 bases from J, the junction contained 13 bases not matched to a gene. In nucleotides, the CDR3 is TGTGCCAGTAGTCTTAGACTAGCGGAGGACCGACCCTACGAGCAGTACTTC. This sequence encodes CASSLRLAEDRPYEQYF.

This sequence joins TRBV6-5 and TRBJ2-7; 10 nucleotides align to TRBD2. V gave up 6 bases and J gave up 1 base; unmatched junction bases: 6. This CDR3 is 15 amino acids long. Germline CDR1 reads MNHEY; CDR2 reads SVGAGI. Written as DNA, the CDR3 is TGTGCCAGCAGCCGCAGCGGGAGGGCTTCCTACGAGCAGTACTTC. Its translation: CASSRSGRASYEQYF.

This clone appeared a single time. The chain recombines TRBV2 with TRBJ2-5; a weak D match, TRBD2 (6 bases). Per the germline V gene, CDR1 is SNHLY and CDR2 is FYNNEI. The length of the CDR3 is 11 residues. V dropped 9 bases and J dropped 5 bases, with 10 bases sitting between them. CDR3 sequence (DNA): TGTGCCAGAGGAGGAGGGGAGACCCAGTACTTC. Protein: CARGGGETQYF. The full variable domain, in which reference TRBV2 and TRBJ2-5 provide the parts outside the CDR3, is EPEVTQTPSHQVTQMGQEVILRCVPISNHLYFYWYRQILGQKVEFLVSFYNNEISEKSEIFDDQFSVERPDGSNFTLKIRSTKLEDSAMYFCARGGGETQYFGPGTRLLVL.

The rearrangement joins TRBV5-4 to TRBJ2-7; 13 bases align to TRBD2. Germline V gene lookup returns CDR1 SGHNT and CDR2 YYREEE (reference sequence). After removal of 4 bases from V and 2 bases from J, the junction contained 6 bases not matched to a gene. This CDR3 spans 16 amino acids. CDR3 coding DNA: TGTGCCAGCAGCCCTACCGGACTAGCGGGAGCCTACGAGCAGTACTTC. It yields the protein CASSPTGLAGAYEQYF. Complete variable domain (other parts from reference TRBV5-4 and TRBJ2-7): ETGVTQSPTHLIKTRGQQVTLRCSSQSGHNTVSWYQQALGQGPQFIFQYYREEENGRGNFPPRFSGLQFPNYSSELNVNALELDDSALYLCASSPTGLAGAYEQYFGPGTRLTVT.

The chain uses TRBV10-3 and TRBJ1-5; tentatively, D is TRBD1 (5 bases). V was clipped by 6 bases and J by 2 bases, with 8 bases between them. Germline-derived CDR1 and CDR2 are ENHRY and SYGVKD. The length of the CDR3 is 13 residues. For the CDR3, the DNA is TGTGCCATCAGGACAGAGCGCAATCAGCCCCAGCATTTT. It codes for CAIRTERNQPQHF.